The 11 T cell receptor beta chains listed next were all sequenced from one sample in a study of CD8 T cells in ankylosing spondylitis. MiXCR was run by TCRdb on the 5' RACE reads, yielding one entry per CDR3 protein. The sample has 200,000 to 300,000 distinct CDR3 sequences, around 11% seen once; the top ten hold less than 7%. The material sequenced was blood, either unsorted or a sorted T cell fraction (not recorded which). The receptor source for this set is a male donor with ankylosing spondylitis or in good health (not recorded which).

This clonotype was seen only a few times. CDR3 bases: TGTGCCTGGGCCCACGGGACACCGAGGGACGAGCAGTACTTC. Encoded protein: CAWAHGTPRDEQYF. This chain uses TRBV30 with TRBJ2-7, with D maybe TRBD1 (6 bases). Germline V gene lookup returns CDR1 GTSNPN and CDR2 SVGIG (reference sequence). Trimming pared 5 bases from V and 5 bases from J, leaving 19 bases between. The CDR3 totals 14 residues.

This clonotype was seen a handful of times. The rearrangement uses TRBV29-1 and TRBJ2-7; D perhaps matches TRBD1 (6 bases). Trimming removed 5 bases from V and 2 bases from J, with 19 bases in between. From germline, CDR1 is SQVTM and CDR2 ANQGSEA. The CDR3 extends over 15 amino acids. CDR3 in amino acids: CSVPASRGFTYEQYF. CDR3 DNA: TGCAGCGTTCCCGCCTCTAGGGGGTTTACCTACGAGCAGTACTTC.

V gene TRBV12-3 or TRBV12-4 combines with J gene TRBJ1-4; 8 bases map to TRBD1. CDR3 length: 15 residues. With V trimmed by 5 bases and J by 8 bases, 10 bases remained unmatched. As DNA, the CDR3 is TGTGCCAGCAGTCCCCCCCAGGGGGCGAGAGAAAAACTGTTTTTT. This sequence encodes CASSPPQGAREKLFF.

This clonotype was counted many times. V usage is TRBV5-1 and J usage is TRBJ1-1, with D uncertain. Trimming stripped 3 bases from V and 5 bases from J, with 14 bases between. CDR3 size: 14 residues. Germline CDR1 reads SGHRS; CDR2 reads YFSETQ. The CDR3 DNA reads as TGCGCCAGCAGCTCGCCGGGCGGCGGAACTGAAGCTTTCTTT. Amino acid sequence: CASSSPGGGTEAFF.

The table lists this clonotype with a few counts. Just one base apart from a much larger clone, this may be a read error. The gene calls are TRBV15 and TRBJ2-7; a possible D gene is TRBD1 (6 bases). The length of the CDR3 is 13 residues. Germline assignment: CDR1 LNHNV and CDR2 YYDKDF (reference sequence). CDR3 sequence: CVTSRERTGQQYF. The CDR3 DNA follows: TGTGTCACCAGCAGAGAGAGAACAGGGCAGCAGTACTTC.

This clonotype appeared many times. V and J are TRBV28 and TRBJ2-1; either TRBD1 or TRBD2 may supply D (6 bases each). Germline V gene lookup returns CDR1 MDHEN and CDR2 SYDVKM. The V and J ends lost 6 bases and 0 bases respectively, with 15 bases between them. This CDR3 region has 16 residues. This CDR3 reads CASSNKTGASYNEQFF. As DNA, the CDR3 is TGTGCCAGCAGCAATAAAACGGGGGCCTCCTACAATGAGCAGTTCTTC.

This rearrangement joins TRBV12-3 or TRBV12-4 to TRBJ1-2; D unresolved. V lost 3 bases and J lost 8, with 13 bases in between. The CDR3 extends over 13 amino acids. CDR3 amino acids: CASSFPGSVGYTF. The CDR3 nucleotides are TGTGCCAGCAGTTTCCCGGGTTCGGTCGGCTACACCTTC.

Ten or more counts support this clonotype. CDR3 region: CASSGQGKAFF. CDR3 nucleotides: TGCGCCAGCAGTGGACAGGGGAAAGCTTTCTTT. The chain carries TRBV5-1 and TRBJ1-1; TRBD1 matches at 9 bases. The CDR3 covers 11 residues. Trimming at V came to 5 bases and at J to 9 bases, leaving 2 bases not matched to a gene. Germline V gene sequence: CDR1 SGHRS, CDR2 YFSETQ.

This clonotype showed up many times. The V gene is TRBV7-3, the J gene TRBJ2-1; TRBD2 might be the D (6 bases). Trimming pared 1 base from V and 7 bases from J, leaving 8 bases between. CDR3 size: 13 residues. The germline V gene has CDR1 SGHTA and CDR2 FQGTGA. The CDR3 is CASSLRRENEQFF. The CDR3 DNA reads TGTGCCAGCAGCTTAAGGAGGGAAAATGAGCAGTTCTTC.

The sample holds a few counts of this clonotype. The chain has TRBV4-1 and TRBJ2-3; 13 bases agree with TRBD2. The CDR3 contains 19 residues. The trim removed 1 base at V and 6 bases at J, leaving 13 bases unmatched. Germline V gives CDR1 MGHRA, CDR2 YSYEKL. The CDR3 region has the DNA TGCGCCAGCAGCCAAGCTCCGGGACTAGCGGGGCGGCTAACTGATACGCAGTATTTT. This sequence encodes CASSQAPGLAGRLTDTQYF.

The chain recombines TRBV7-9 with TRBJ2-5, with D unclear. Trimming took off 5 bases at V and 4 bases at J, with 11 bases between the two ends. Germline CDR1 is SEHNR and CDR2 is FQNEAQ (reference sequence). The CDR3 runs to 13 residues. This CDR3 is CASSPSSLETQYF. Written as DNA, the CDR3 is TGTGCCAGCAGCCCCTCAAGTTTAGAGACCCAGTACTTC.